A single sample is the source of the 3 T cell receptor beta chains below, sequenced in a study of blood T cells in healthy people across ages. Sample-barcoded 5' priming and a J-beta primer mix drove a second PCR of 7 to 11 cycles. Using its own MiXCR run on the 5' RACE reads, TCRdb lists one record per CDR3 protein. The repertoire has nearly 800,000 distinct CDR3 sequences, more than 20% of them found once; the top ten carry roughly 3.8%. These data also formed part of another study, on T cells of mothers and their children.

The sample was blood. All receptors derive from a boy between 10 and 17 years old in good health.

This chain connects TRBV20-1 to TRBJ2-1, with 10 bases fitting TRBD2. This CDR3 has 16 amino acids. Germline V gene sequence: CDR1 DFQATT, CDR2 SNEGSKA (reference sequence). Trimming removed 4 bases from V and 0 bases from J; junction bases left unmatched: 6. CDR3 bases: TGCAGTGCTAATCTACTAGCGGGAAACTCCTACAATGAGCAGTTCTTC. Translated, it gives CSANLLAGNSYNEQFF.

V usage is TRBV7-2 and J usage is TRBJ2-2; 10 bases are shared with TRBD2. The CDR3 consists of 14 residues. The J segment lost 6 bases and the V segment lost 5 bases, leaving 3 bases of the junction unmatched. Germline V lookup: CDR1 SGHTA, CDR2 FQGNSA. CDR3: CASSTSGGAGELFF. The CDR3 DNA sequence: TGTGCCAGCAGCACCAGCGGGGGGGCCGGGGAGCTGTTTTTT.

This chain joins TRBV3-1 and TRBJ2-1; TRBD2 matches 8 bases. The V gene end was trimmed by 0 bases and the J gene end by 4 bases; junction bases not matched to a gene: 5. This CDR3 comprises 16 residues. The germline V gene has CDR1 LGHDT and CDR2 YNNKEL (reference sequence). DNA for the CDR3: TGTGCCAGCAGCCAAGATCCCAGCGGGGGATACAATGAGCAGTTCTTC. Translation: CASSQDPSGGYNEQFF.